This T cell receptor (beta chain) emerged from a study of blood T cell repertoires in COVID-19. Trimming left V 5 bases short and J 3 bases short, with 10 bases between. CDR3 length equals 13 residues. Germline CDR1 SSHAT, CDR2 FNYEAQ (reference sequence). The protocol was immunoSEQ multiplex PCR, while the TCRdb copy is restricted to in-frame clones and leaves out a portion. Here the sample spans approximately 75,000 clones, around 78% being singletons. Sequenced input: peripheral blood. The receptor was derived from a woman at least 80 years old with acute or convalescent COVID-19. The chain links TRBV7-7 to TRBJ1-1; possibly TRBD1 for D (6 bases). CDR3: CASSRDTYTEAFF. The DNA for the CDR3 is TGTGCCAGCAGCAGGGACACCTACACTGAAGCTTTCTTT.